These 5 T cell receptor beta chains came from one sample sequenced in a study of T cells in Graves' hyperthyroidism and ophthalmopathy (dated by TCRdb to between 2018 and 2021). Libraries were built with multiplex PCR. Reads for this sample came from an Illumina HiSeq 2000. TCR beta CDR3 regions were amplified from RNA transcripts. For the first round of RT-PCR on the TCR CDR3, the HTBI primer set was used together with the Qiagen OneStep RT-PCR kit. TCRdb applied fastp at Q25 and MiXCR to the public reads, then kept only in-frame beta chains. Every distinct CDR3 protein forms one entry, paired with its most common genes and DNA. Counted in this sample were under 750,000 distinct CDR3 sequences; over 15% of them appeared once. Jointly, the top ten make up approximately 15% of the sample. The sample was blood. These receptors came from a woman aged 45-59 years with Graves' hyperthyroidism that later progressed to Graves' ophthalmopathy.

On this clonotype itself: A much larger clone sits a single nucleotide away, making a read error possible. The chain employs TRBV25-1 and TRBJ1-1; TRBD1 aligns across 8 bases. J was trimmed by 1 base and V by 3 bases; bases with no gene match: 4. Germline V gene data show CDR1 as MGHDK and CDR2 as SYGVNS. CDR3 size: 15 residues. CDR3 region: CASSDRGRGNTEAFF. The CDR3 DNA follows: TGTGCCAGCAGTGACAGGGGGCGGGGGAACACTGAAGCTTTCTTT. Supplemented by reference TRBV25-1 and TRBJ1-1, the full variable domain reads EADIYQTPRYLVIGTGKKITLECSQTMGHDKMYWYQQDPGMELHLIHYSYGVNSTEKGDLSSESTVSRIRTEHFPLTLESARPSHTSQYLCASSDRGRGNTEAFFGQGTRLTVV.

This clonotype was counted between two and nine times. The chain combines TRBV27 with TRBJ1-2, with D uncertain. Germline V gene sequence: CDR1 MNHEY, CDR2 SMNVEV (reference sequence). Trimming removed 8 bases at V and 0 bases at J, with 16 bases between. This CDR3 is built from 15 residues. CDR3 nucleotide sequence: TGTGCCAGCCGGCGGCAGGACGATTCTAACTATGGCTACACCTTC. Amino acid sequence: CASRRQDDSNYGYTF.

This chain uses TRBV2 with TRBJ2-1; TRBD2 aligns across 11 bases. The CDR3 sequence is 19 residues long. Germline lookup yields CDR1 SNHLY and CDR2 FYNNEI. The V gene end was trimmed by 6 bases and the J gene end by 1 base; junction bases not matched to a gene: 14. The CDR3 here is CASRPLAGGLRVSYNEQFF. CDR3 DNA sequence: TGTGCCAGCAGACCTCTAGCGGGGGGCCTCCGAGTTTCCTACAATGAGCAGTTCTTC. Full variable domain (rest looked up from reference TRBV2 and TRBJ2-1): EPEVTQTPSHQVTQMGQEVILRCVPISNHLYFYWYRQILGQKVEFLVSFYNNEISEKSEIFDDQFSVERPDGSNFTLKIRSTKLEDSAMYFCASRPLAGGLRVSYNEQFFGPGTRLTVL.

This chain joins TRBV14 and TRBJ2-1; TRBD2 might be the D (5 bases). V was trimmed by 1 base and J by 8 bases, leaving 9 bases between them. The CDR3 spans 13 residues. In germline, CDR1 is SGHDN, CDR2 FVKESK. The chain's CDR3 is CASSQATIDEQFF. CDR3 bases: TGTGCCAGCAGCCAAGCGACTATTGATGAGCAGTTCTTC.

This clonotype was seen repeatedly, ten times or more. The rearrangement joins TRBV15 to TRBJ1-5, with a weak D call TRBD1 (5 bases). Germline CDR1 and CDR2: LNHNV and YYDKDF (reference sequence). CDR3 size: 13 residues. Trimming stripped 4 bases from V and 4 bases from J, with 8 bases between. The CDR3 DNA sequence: TGTGCCACCAGCACGGACATGAATCAGCCCCAGCATTTT. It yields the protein CATSTDMNQPQHF.